This T cell receptor beta chain is drawn from a study of Tregs in tolerant kidney transplant recipients. Using immunoSEQ multiplex PCR, the repertoire was profiled, and TCRdb retains in-frame clones only, with some absent. The repertoire has under 95,000 clones, roughly 90% of them found once; the top ten carry approximately 0.37%. The specimen was Tregs from blood, collected before the transplant. This TCR was sampled from a human donor who received a combined kidney and bone marrow transplant.

The CDR3 sequence is CASKEGAHYEQYF. The CDR3 DNA is TGTGCCAGCAAGGAGGGGGCGCACTACGAGCAGTACTTC. This sequence joins TRBV6-1 and TRBJ2-7; D may be TRBD1 (7 bases). Germline CDR1 is MNHNS and CDR2 is SASEGT. The CDR3 extends over 13 amino acids. V lost 7 bases to trimming and J lost 3 bases, with 13 bases between them.